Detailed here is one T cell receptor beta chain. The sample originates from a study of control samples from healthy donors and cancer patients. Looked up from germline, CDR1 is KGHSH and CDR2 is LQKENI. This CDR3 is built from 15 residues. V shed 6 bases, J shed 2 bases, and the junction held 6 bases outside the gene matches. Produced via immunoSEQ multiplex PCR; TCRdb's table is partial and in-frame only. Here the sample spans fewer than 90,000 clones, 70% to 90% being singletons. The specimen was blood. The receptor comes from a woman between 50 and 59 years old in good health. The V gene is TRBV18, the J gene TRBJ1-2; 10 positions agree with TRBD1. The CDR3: CASSGQGITNYGYTF. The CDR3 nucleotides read TGTGCCAGCTCGGGACAGGGGATCACCAACTATGGCTACACCTTC.